This T cell receptor (beta chain) was identified in a study of T cell responses to AZD1222 COVID-19 vaccine. The analysis combined second doses at about 4 or about 12 weeks. Germline-derived CDR1 and CDR2 are DFQATT and SNEGSKA (reference sequence). Deletions cut 3 bases from V and 5 bases from J, with 11 bases between. This CDR3 comprises 12 residues. Notes on this clone: The antigen remains undetermined.

Study-wide results and limits: Females made up more of the donors, who were largely white British, and clonal diversity may have come out too low. AZD1222 recipients seropositive at baseline numbered only 6 or 7.

The table came from immunoSEQ multiplex PCR; TCRdb's copy has only in-frame clones and leaves some out. The data contain roughly 96,000 clones, around nine tenths of them singletons. The chain uses TRBV20-1 and TRBJ2-7; D is perhaps TRBD2 (6 bases). Here the sequenced sample was peripheral blood, taken 28 days after the second AZD1222 dose. This TCR was sampled from an adult who received the AZD1222 COVID-19 vaccine. CDR3 sequence reads: CSASRGNNEQYF. As DNA, the CDR3 is TGCAGTGCTAGTCGCGGGAACAACGAGCAGTACTTC.